This T cell receptor beta chain derives from a study of cytomegalovirus exposure and HLA in healthy donors. The CDR3 covers 14 residues. V lost 1 base and J 1 base, leaving 7 bases between the germline ends. Germline lookup yields CDR1 SGHNT and CDR2 YENEEA. PCR primers comprised 60 Vbeta and 13 Jbeta primers. The table came from immunoSEQ multiplex PCR; TCRdb's copy has only in-frame clones and leaves some out. This table holds 150,000 to 200,000 clones, about three quarters found once. This TCR came from a woman in her forties or fifties in good health and CMV-seropositive. The chain uses TRBV11-3 and TRBJ1-1; D unresolved. Sample: PBMCs. The CDR3 spells CASSLGHTNTEAFF. CDR3 DNA sequence: TGTGCCAGCAGCTTAGGACACACGAACACTGAAGCTTTCTTT.